The next 29 T cell receptor beta chains were all read from a single sample in a study of T cells in Graves' hyperthyroidism and ophthalmopathy. TCR beta CDR3 regions were amplified from RNA. A first-round RT-PCR of the TCR CDR3 used the HTBI primer set. One entry per CDR3 protein results from TCRdb running MiXCR on the multiplex PCR reads. This sample has some 570,000 distinct CDR3 sequences, with approximately 15% found just once. The material sequenced was blood. These receptors came from a young woman with Graves' ophthalmopathy.

V usage is TRBV4-1 and J usage is TRBJ1-4; tentatively, D is TRBD1 (5 bases). V was shortened by 0 bases and J by 0 bases, with 14 bases between the two germline ends. This CDR3 region has 18 residues. Germline values: CDR1 MGHRA, CDR2 YSYEKL. The CDR3 spells CASSQDLDSYATNEKLFF. The CDR3 DNA reads TGCGCCAGCAGCCAAGATCTCGACAGCTACGCAACTAATGAAAAACTGTTTTTT.

This clonotype has ten or more counts. This chain links TRBV2 with TRBJ1-5, with D uncertain. This CDR3 region has 13 residues. Germline lookup yields CDR1 SNHLY and CDR2 FYNNEI. Trimming cost V 8 bases and J 2 bases, with 10 bases left between them. The CDR3 DNA follows: TGTGCCAGCGCCATAATGGGCAATCAGCCCCAGCATTTT. Its protein is CASAIMGNQPQHF.

This clonotype has ten or more counts. This sequence joins TRBV11-1 and TRBJ1-1; 8 nucleotides align to TRBD1. The J segment lost 6 bases and the V segment lost 5 bases, leaving 8 bases of the junction unmatched. This CDR3 region has 14 residues. Germline CDR1 and CDR2: SGHAT and FQDESV (reference sequence). The DNA for the CDR3 is TGTGCCAGCAGCCCTCAGGGGGCAGGGGCTGAAGCTTTCTTT. This gives the protein CASSPQGAGAEAFF.

This clonotype was seen a handful of times. J is TRBJ1-5 and V is TRBV20-1; 10 positions match TRBD1. V was clipped by 1 base and J by 4 bases; unmatched bases: 7. The CDR3 extends over 16 amino acids. Germline CDR1 reads DFQATT; CDR2 reads SNEGSKA (reference sequence). The CDR3 sequence is CSARALGGQGNQPQHF. CDR3 nucleotides: TGCAGTGCTAGAGCTTTAGGGGGACAGGGGAATCAGCCCCAGCATTTT.

In its sample, this clonotype was seen many times. The chain is built from TRBV29-1 and TRBJ1-5, with D hard to call. Germline V gene lookup returns CDR1 SQVTM and CDR2 ANQGSEA. The length of the CDR3 is 13 residues. Trimming took off 0 bases at V and 3 bases at J, with 6 bases between the two ends. The CDR3 sequence is CSVEEGYNQPQHF. In nucleotides, the CDR3 is TGCAGCGTTGAAGAGGGATACAATCAGCCCCAGCATTTT.

V usage is TRBV30 and J usage is TRBJ1-5; 8 bases match TRBD1. The length of the CDR3 is 14 residues. Unmatched junction bases numbered 4, after V lost 0 bases and J lost 6 bases. The germline V gene encodes CDR1 GTSNPN and CDR2 SVGIG (reference sequence). For the CDR3, the DNA is TGTGCCTGGAGTGTACAGGGGGTTTTTCAGCCCCAGCATTTT. This sequence encodes CAWSVQGVFQPQHF.

V usage is TRBV19 and J usage is TRBJ2-1; TRBD2 matches 8 bases. Germline loops: CDR1 LNHDA, CDR2 SQIVND (reference sequence). The CDR3 is 18 amino acids. V lost 0 bases to trimming and J lost 11 bases; unmatched junction nucleotides: 18. CDR3 sequence reads: CASSIDRGGLGTDNQQFF. CDR3 nucleotide sequence: TGTGCCAGTAGTATAGATCGAGGGGGACTAGGCACTGACAACCAGCAGTTCTTC.

This clonotype was seen at least ten times. This chain joins TRBV7-9 and TRBJ2-7; D not resolved. This CDR3 is 14 amino acids long. V gave up 3 bases and J gave up 3 bases, with 12 bases separating them. Germline V CDR1 and CDR2: SEHNR, FQNEAQ (reference sequence). In DNA, the CDR3 is TGTGCCAGCAGCTTCATGGCGGAATACTACGAGCAGTACTTC. It is translated as CASSFMAEYYEQYF.

This clonotype was seen only a few times. The chain carries TRBV7-8 and TRBJ1-2; no clear D. The CDR3 sequence is 14 residues long. The V end lost 1 base, the J end lost 3 bases, and 9 bases lay between the germline ends. Germline V lookup: CDR1 SGHVS, CDR2 FQNEAQ. CDR3 in DNA: TGTGCCAGCAGCTTAGATGGCAGAGACTATGGCTACACCTTC. Its protein is CASSLDGRDYGYTF.

This clonotype was picked up many times. This chain links TRBV20-1 with TRBJ1-2; 10 bases map to TRBD1. Germline V gene data show CDR1 as DFQATT and CDR2 as SNEGSKA (reference sequence). V was pared by 5 bases and J by 8 bases, with 11 bases of the junction left unmatched. CDR3 size: 14 residues. The CDR3 DNA reads as TGCAGTGCTCCCCAACTCGGGACAGGGGACGGCTACACCTTC. Translating gives CSAPQLGTGDGYTF.

This clonotype came up many times. The chain employs TRBV28 and TRBJ1-5; D is possibly TRBD1 (5 bases). The CDR3 totals 16 residues. The V and J ends lost 3 bases and 0 bases respectively, with 12 bases between them. Germline V gene lookup returns CDR1 MDHEN and CDR2 SYDVKM. The CDR3 reads CASSLWGVGSNQPQHF. The CDR3 DNA reads TGTGCCAGCAGTTTGTGGGGCGTCGGTAGCAATCAGCCCCAGCATTTT.

In this sample, this clonotype turned up many times. The chain carries TRBV2 and TRBJ2-7; possible D gene TRBD2, 5 bases. V lost 2 bases and J 5 bases, leaving 16 bases between the germline ends. Germline V lookup: CDR1 SNHLY, CDR2 FYNNEI. CDR3 length equals 15 residues. CDR3 sequence: CASSEWAAHGDEQYF. Here the CDR3 DNA reads TGTGCCAGCAGTGAATGGGCAGCCCACGGGGACGAGCAGTACTTC.

Many counts were recorded for this clonotype. V and J are TRBV11-2 and TRBJ2-3; weak D call: TRBD1 (6 bases). The germline V gene encodes CDR1 SGHAT and CDR2 FQNNGV. V dropped 6 bases and J dropped 5 bases, with 18 bases sitting between them. The CDR3 is 15 residues long. CDR3 sequence: CASRDDEQGIDTQYF. The CDR3 nucleotides are TGTGCCAGCAGGGACGACGAACAGGGAATAGATACGCAGTATTTT. Filled out from reference TRBV11-2 and TRBJ2-3, the complete variable domain reads EAGVAQSPRYKIIEKRQSVAFWCNPISGHATLYWYQQILGQGPKLLIQFQNNGVVDDSQLPKDRFSAERLKGVDSTLKIQPAKLEDSAVYLCASRDDEQGIDTQYFGPGTRLTVL.

This clonotype came up many times. V usage is TRBV6-1 and J usage is TRBJ2-7, with 13 bases identical to TRBD2. The CDR3 extends over 16 amino acids. Germline loops: CDR1 MNHNS, CDR2 SASEGT. V shed 6 bases, J shed 6 bases, and the junction held 11 bases outside the gene matches. The CDR3 nucleotides are TGTGCCAGCAGATATTCGACCGGGACTAGCGGGGCCGAGCAGTACTTC. It translates to CASRYSTGTSGAEQYF.

In this sample, this clonotype turned up many times. CDR3 amino acids: CASSYGGITTEAFF. The CDR3 DNA reads TGTGCCAGCAGCTATGGGGGTATCACCACTGAAGCTTTCTTT. The V gene is TRBV7-3, the J gene TRBJ1-1, with TRBD1 as a possible D gene (5 bases). The CDR3 contains 14 residues. CDR1 and CDR2 from the germline V gene are SGHTA and FQGTGA. Deletions cut 4 bases from V and 4 bases from J, with 13 bases between.

This clonotype was observed many times. The chain joins TRBV2 to TRBJ2-3, with D hard to call. CDR3 length: 11 amino acids. Germline V gene sequence: CDR1 SNHLY, CDR2 FYNNEI. The V gene lost 4 bases and the J gene lost 5 bases, with 4 bases spanning the gap. The CDR3 sequence: CASSVLDTQYF. CDR3 coding DNA: TGTGCCAGCAGTGTCTTAGATACGCAGTATTTT.

This chain uses TRBV27 with TRBJ2-3, with TRBD2 identical over 12 bases. Trimming took 3 bases from V and 2 from J; bases not matched to a gene: 6. The CDR3 has 17 residues. Germline lookup yields CDR1 MNHEY and CDR2 SMNVEV (reference sequence). The CDR3 bases are TGTGCCAGCAGTTTTTCGACTAGCGGGAGAAACACAGATACGCAGTATTTT. Its translation is CASSFSTSGRNTDTQYF.

This clonotype has only a few counts. The rearrangement links TRBV28 to TRBJ1-2; D call uncertain. Germline V gives CDR1 MDHEN, CDR2 SYDVKM. V was cut by 8 bases and J by 4 bases, with 17 bases left in between. The CDR3 is 14 residues long. This CDR3 is CASYFPDFSYGYTF. CDR3 bases: TGTGCCAGCTATTTCCCTGATTTTTCCTATGGCTACACCTTC.

Many counts were recorded for this clonotype. The CDR3 does not close with the conserved phenylalanine or tryptophan, likely indicating a read error. The rearrangement joins TRBV7-8 to TRBJ1-1, with TRBD1 matching 8 bases. The CDR3 has 16 residues. CDR1 is SGHVS and CDR2 is FQNEAQ in the germline V gene. V dropped 3 bases and J dropped 2; count of bases not matched to a gene: 8. The CDR3, as DNA: TGTGCCAGCAGCTTGACGACAGGGGCGGAAAACACTGAAGCTTTCTCT. Residues: CASSLTTGAENTEAFS.

This clonotype was detected ten times or more. V is TRBV28 and J is TRBJ2-6; a possible D gene is TRBD1 (6 bases). Germline values: CDR1 MDHEN, CDR2 SYDVKM. The CDR3 covers 15 residues. The V gene lost 5 bases and the J gene lost 3 bases, with 11 bases spanning the gap. CDR3 in amino acids: CASSAEGGGANVLTF. For the CDR3, the DNA is TGTGCCAGCAGTGCTGAAGGGGGTGGGGCCAACGTCCTGACTTTC.

This clonotype was seen repeatedly, ten times or more. The chain employs TRBV11-1 and TRBJ2-7; TRBD1 matches at 10 bases. The CDR3 consists of 13 residues. Germline V gene data show CDR1 as SGHAT and CDR2 as FQDESV (reference sequence). The ends lost 4 bases at V and 6 bases at J; junction bases unmatched: 3. CDR3: CASSWTGGIEQYF. In DNA form, the CDR3 reads TGTGCCAGCAGCTGGACAGGGGGGATCGAGCAGTACTTC.

This clonotype has a count of ten or more. The chain links TRBV28 to TRBJ2-1; no clear D gene. The CDR3 is made up of 15 amino acids. The germline V and J ends were trimmed by 4 bases and 0 bases, with 10 bases remaining between them. The germline gives CDR1 MDHEN, CDR2 SYDVKM. The CDR3 loop reads CASSYDHGSYNEQFF. The CDR3 DNA reads TGTGCCAGCAGTTACGATCATGGCTCCTACAATGAGCAGTTCTTC.

This clonotype was observed a handful of times. The chain links TRBV5-6 to TRBJ2-3, with D possibly matching TRBD1 (5 bases). V lost 3 bases, J lost 4 bases, and 18 bases lay in between. Germline V gene sequence: CDR1 SGHDT, CDR2 YYEEEE. The CDR3 has 16 amino acids. CDR3 in amino acids: CASSSSGRVVADTQYF. The CDR3 bases are TGTGCCAGCAGCTCTAGTGGCAGGGTAGTCGCAGATACGCAGTATTTT. The full variable domain, its missing parts supplied by reference TRBV5-6 and TRBJ2-3, is DAGVTQSPTHLIKTRGQQVTLRCSPKSGHDTVSWYQQALGQGPQFIFQYYEEEERQRGNFPDRFSGHQFPNYSSELNVNALLLGDSALYLCASSSSGRVVADTQYFGPGTRLTVL.

The chain employs TRBV12-3 or TRBV12-4 and TRBJ2-5; maybe TRBD2 (6 bases). This CDR3 has 14 residues. V was clipped by 7 bases and J by 2 bases, with 14 bases between them. As DNA, the CDR3 is TGTGCCAGCACCTGGGGAGGATTGCAAGAGACCCAGTACTTC. Amino acids: CASTWGGLQETQYF.

This clonotype has a count of ten or more. The chain couples TRBV11-2 to TRBJ2-5; 12 nucleotides agree with TRBD1. CDR1 is SGHAT, CDR2 FQNNGV, per germline. V was clipped by 5 bases and J by 5 bases; unmatched bases: 6. The CDR3 runs 15 residues. DNA for the CDR3: TGTGCCAGCAGCCTCGGGACAGGGGGCCGGGAGACCCAGTACTTC. It translates to CASSLGTGGRETQYF. The full variable domain, its missing parts supplied by reference TRBV11-2 and TRBJ2-5, is EAGVAQSPRYKIIEKRQSVAFWCNPISGHATLYWYQQILGQGPKLLIQFQNNGVVDDSQLPKDRFSAERLKGVDSTLKIQPAKLEDSAVYLCASSLGTGGRETQYFGPGTRLLVL.

The sample holds a few counts of this clonotype. The chain employs TRBV7-9 and TRBJ1-5; a possible D gene is TRBD1 (5 bases). Germline CDR1 is SEHNR and CDR2 is FQNEAQ (reference sequence). This CDR3 has 14 amino acids. V lost 1 base, J lost 3 bases, and 7 bases lay in between. The CDR3 DNA reads as TGTGCCAGCAGCTTAGACGGGACCAATCAGCCCCAGCATTTT. Residues: CASSLDGTNQPQHF.

In this sample, this clonotype turned up a few times. The chain links TRBV19 to TRBJ1-5; no definite D call. CDR1 is LNHDA and CDR2 is SQIVND in the germline V gene (reference sequence). V gave up 2 bases and J gave up 5 bases, with 13 bases separating them. The CDR3 consists of 15 residues. CDR3 DNA: TGTGCCAGTAGTATACCTTACAGCGGCTATCAGCCCCAGCATTTT. Protein product: CASSIPYSGYQPQHF.

J is TRBJ1-2 and V is TRBV6-4, with D possibly TRBD1 on 6 matching bases. The CDR3 length is 17 residues. From germline, CDR1 is MRHNA and CDR2 SNTAGT. V lost 2 bases and J lost 4, with 20 bases in between. CDR3 loop: CASSDGGAGEICYGYTF. DNA of the CDR3: TGTGCCAGCAGTGACGGGGGCGCGGGAGAGATTTGCTATGGCTACACCTTC.

This clonotype has ten or more counts. The chain has TRBV30 and TRBJ2-7; 9 positions agree with TRBD2. Germline loops: CDR1 GTSNPN, CDR2 SVGIG (reference sequence). V was clipped by 8 bases and J by 3 bases; unmatched bases: 11. This CDR3 has 14 amino acids. This CDR3 reads CAATDRTSVYEQYF. CDR3 in DNA: TGTGCCGCCACCGACAGGACTAGCGTCTACGAGCAGTACTTC.